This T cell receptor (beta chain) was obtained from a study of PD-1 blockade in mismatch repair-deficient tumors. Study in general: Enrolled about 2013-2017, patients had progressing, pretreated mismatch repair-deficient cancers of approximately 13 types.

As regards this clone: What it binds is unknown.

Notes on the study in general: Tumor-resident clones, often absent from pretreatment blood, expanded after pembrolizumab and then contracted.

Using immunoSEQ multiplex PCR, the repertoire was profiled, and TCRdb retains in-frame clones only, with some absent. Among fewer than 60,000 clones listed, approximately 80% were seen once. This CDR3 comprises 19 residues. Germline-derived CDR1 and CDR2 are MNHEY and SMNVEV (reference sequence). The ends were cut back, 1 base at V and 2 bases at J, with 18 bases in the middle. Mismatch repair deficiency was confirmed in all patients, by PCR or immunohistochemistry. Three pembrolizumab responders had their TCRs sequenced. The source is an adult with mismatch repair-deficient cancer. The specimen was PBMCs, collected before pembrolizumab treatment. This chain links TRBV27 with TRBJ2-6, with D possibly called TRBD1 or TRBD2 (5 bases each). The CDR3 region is CASSLFFGAGGAGANVLTF. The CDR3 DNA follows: TGTGCCAGCAGTTTATTTTTTGGGGCGGGTGGAGCTGGGGCCAACGTCCTGACTTTC.